This T cell receptor beta chain was identified in a study of metastatic and nonmetastatic thyroid tumors. Overall study: It was across blood and tumor or nodule tissue from malignant and benign thyroid patients that repertoires were compared. Points from the study as a whole: Reports indicated that malignant thyroid tumors showed significantly higher TCR beta diversity than benign nodules did, in blood and tumor.

Per the original data handling: For papillary thyroid cancer, a distant-metastasis classifier was constructed from CDR3 differences observed across clinicopathological groups. TCRdb used MiXCR to call clones anew from the PCR reads. The V and J calls shown here were made by TCRdb, not taken from the authors' results. The repertoire consists of about 15,000 clones, with approximately 31% occurring once and the leading ten covering 10%. Germline loops: CDR1 LGHDT, CDR2 YNNKEL (reference sequence). This CDR3 has 14 residues. Trimming cost V 4 bases and J 10 bases; bases outside gene matches: 12. All patients were treatment-naive before thyroid surgery. This clone was observed many times. The antigen is not known.

Sequenced: blood. The chain links TRBV3-1 to TRBJ1-2; TRBD1 matches at 7 bases. The TCR sequence derives from a female donor with papillary thyroid cancer or a benign thyroid nodule (not recorded which). Some clones in this sample may be carry-over from other donors' samples. The CDR3 is CASSRGTGDRNYTF. CDR3 sequence (DNA): TGTGCCAGCAGCCGGGGAACAGGGGATCGTAACTACACCTTC.